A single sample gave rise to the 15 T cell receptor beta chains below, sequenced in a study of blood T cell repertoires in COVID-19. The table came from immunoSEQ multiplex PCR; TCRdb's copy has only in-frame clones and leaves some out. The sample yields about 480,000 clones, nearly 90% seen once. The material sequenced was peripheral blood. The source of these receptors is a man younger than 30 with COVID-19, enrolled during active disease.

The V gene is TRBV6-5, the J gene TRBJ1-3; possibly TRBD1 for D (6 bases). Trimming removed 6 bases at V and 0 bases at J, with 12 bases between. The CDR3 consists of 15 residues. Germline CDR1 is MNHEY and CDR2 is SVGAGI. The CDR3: CASRRQAPSGNTIYF. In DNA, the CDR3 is TGTGCCAGCAGGAGACAGGCACCCTCTGGAAACACCATATATTTT.

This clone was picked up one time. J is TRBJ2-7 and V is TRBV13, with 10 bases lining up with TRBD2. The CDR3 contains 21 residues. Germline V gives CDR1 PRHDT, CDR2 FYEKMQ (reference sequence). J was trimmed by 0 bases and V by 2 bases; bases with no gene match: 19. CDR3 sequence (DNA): TGTGCCAGCAGCTTAATCTCCCCTCTAGCGGGAGAGGGCGGAAACTCCTACGAGCAGTACTTC. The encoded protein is CASSLISPLAGEGGNSYEQYF.

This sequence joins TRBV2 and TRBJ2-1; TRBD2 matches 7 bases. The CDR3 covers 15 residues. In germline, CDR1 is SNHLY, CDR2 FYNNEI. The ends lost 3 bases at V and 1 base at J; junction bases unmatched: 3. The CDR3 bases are TGTGCCAGCAGTGAGGGCGGGGGATCCTACAATGAGCAGTTCTTC. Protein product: CASSEGGGSYNEQFF.

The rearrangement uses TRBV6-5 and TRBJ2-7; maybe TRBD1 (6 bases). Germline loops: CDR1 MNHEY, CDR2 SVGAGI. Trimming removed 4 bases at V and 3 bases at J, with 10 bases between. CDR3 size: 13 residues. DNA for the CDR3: TGTGCCAGCAGTTCGGGCAGGGGCTACGAGCAGTACTTC. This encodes CASSSGRGYEQYF.

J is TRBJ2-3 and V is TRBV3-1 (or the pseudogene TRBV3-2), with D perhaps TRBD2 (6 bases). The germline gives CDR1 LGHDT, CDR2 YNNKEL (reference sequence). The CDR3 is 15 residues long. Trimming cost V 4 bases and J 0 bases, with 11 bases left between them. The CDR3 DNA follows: TGTGCCAGCAGCCCCTGGGACTTTAGCACAGATACGCAGTATTTT. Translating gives CASSPWDFSTDTQYF.

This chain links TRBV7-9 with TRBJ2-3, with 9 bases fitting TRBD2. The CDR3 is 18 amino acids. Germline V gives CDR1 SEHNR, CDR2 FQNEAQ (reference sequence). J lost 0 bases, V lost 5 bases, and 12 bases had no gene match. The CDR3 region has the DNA TGTGCCAGCAGCCCCGGTCGTAGCGGGGGCGCTAGCACAGATACGCAGTATTTT. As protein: CASSPGRSGGASTDTQYF. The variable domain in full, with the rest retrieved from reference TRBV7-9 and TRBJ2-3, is DTGVSQNPRHKITKRGQNVTFRCDPISEHNRLYWYRQTLGQGPEFLTYFQNEAQLEKSRLLSDRFSAERPKGSFSTLEIQRTEQGDSAMYLCASSPGRSGGASTDTQYFGPGTRLTVL.

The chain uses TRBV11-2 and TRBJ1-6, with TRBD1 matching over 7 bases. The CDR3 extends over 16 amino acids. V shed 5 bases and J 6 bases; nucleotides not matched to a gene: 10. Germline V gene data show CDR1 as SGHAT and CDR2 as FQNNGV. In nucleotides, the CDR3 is TGTGCCAGCAGCCTCACCCGACAGGGCAGTAATTCACCCCTCCACTTT. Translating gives CASSLTRQGSNSPLHF.

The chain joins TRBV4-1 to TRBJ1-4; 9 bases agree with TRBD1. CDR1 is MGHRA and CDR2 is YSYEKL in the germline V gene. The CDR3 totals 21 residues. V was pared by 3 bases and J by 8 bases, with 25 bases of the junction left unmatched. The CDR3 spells CASSQRAYRGQSGSLVEKLFF. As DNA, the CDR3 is TGCGCCAGCAGCCAGAGGGCTTACAGGGGGCAAAGTGGAAGTCTCGTGGAAAAACTGTTTTTT.

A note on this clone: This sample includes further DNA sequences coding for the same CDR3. Here the CDR3 DNA reads TGTGCCTGGAGTGTACAGGAAAATGAAAAACTGTTTTTT. Residues: CAWSVQENEKLFF. The rearrangement links TRBV30 to TRBJ1-4, with D possibly matching TRBD1 (5 bases). Germline V CDR1 and CDR2: GTSNPN, SVGIG (reference sequence). This CDR3 contains 13 residues. Trimming took 0 bases from V and 5 from J, leaving 7 bases between them.

The CDR3 loop reads CASRAGNSPLHF. The CDR3 DNA follows: TGTGCCAGCAGGGCAGGGAATTCACCCCTCCACTTT. The V and J genes are TRBV6-5 and TRBJ1-6; tentatively, D is TRBD1 (5 bases). Between the trimmed V and J ends, which lost 6 bases and 7 bases, there was a span of 7 bases. This CDR3 comprises 12 residues. Germline values: CDR1 MNHEY, CDR2 SVGAGI.

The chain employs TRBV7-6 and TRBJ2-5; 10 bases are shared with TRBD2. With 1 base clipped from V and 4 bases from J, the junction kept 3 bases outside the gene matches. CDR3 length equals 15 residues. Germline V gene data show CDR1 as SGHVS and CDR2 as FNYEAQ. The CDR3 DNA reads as TGTGCCAGCAGCTTAGAGAGCGGGGGGGCAGAGACCCAGTACTTC. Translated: CASSLESGGAETQYF.

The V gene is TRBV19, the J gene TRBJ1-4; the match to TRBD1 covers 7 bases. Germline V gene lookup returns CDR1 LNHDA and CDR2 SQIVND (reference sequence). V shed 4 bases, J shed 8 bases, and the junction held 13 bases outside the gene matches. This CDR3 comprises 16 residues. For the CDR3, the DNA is TGTGCCAGTAGTAGGGGACAGCCGTTCGGGTACGAAAAACTGTTTTTT. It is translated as CASSRGQPFGYEKLFF. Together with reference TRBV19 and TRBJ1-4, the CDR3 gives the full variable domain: DGGITQSPKYLFRKEGQNVTLSCEQNLNHDAMYWYRQDPGQGLRLIYYSQIVNDFQKGDIAEGYSVSREKKESFPLTVTSAQKNPTAFYLCASSRGQPFGYEKLFFGSGTQLSVL.

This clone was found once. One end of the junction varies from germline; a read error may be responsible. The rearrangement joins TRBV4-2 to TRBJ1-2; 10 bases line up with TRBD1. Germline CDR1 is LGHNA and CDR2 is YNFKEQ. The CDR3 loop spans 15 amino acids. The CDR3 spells CASSKEDRGNYGYTF. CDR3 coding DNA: TGTGCCAGCAGCAAAGAGGACAGGGGGAACTATGGCTACACCTTC.

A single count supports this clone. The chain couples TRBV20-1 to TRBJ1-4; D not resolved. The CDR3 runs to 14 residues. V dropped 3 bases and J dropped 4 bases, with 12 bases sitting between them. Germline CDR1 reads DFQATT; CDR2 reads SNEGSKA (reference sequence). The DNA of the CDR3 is TGCAGTGCTAGTCGGTCGGAGGGTAATGAAAAACTGTTTTTT. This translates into CSASRSEGNEKLFF.

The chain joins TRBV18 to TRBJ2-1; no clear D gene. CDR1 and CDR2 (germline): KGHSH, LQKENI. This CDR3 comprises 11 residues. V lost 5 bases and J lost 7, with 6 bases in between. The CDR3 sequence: CASSSINEQFF. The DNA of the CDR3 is TGTGCCAGCTCATCTATAAATGAGCAGTTCTTC. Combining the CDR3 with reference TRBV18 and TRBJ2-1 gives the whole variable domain NAGVMQNPRHLVRRRGQEARLRCSPMKGHSHVYWYRQLPEEGLKFMVYLQKENIIDESGMPKERFSAEFPKEGPSILRIQQVVRGDSAAYFCASSSINEQFFGPGTRLTVL.